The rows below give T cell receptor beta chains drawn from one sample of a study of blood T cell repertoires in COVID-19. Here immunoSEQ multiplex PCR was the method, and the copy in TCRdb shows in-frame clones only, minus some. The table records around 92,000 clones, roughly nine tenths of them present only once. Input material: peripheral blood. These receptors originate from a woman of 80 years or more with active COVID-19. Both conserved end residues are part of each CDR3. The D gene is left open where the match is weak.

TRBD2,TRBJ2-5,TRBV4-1,CASSQVGGSGIRETQYF
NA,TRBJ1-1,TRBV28,CASSSSRGNTEAFF
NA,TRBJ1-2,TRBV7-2,CASSSDTTGFGYTF
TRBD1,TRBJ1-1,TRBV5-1,CASSLDHRGVGTEAFF
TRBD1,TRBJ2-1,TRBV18,CASSPVMGQGANEQFF
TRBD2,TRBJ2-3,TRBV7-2,CASSSATGEGTQYF
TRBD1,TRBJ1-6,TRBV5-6,CASSKRQGSNSPLHF
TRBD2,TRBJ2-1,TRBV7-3,CASSLGPAGGPLSYANEQFF
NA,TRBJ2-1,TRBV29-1,CSFRDTSNRGNEQFF
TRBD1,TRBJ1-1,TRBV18,CASSLRGQMNTEAFF